Shown below are 13 T cell receptor beta chains from a single sample sequenced in a study of T cell changes during pregnancy in multiple sclerosis. Sequenced by immunoSEQ multiplex PCR; TCRdb stores in-frame clones only, minus some. Of about 48,000 clones in the sample, over 80% were seen once. The specimen comprised CD4+ T cells from peripheral blood mononuclear cells, sampled in the second trimester of pregnancy. The receptors here all came from a female donor in good health, enrolled as a control in a pregnancy study.

The chain uses TRBV5-1 and TRBJ1-2; 9 bases fit TRBD1. Germline V gene sequence: CDR1 SGHRS, CDR2 YFSETQ. The CDR3 is 13 amino acids. Trimming at V came to 4 bases and at J to 6 bases, leaving 4 bases not matched to a gene. The CDR3 here is CASSPRDRDGYTF. Here the CDR3 DNA reads TGCGCCAGCAGCCCCCGGGACAGGGATGGCTACACCTTC. The whole variable domain, filled in from reference TRBV5-1 and TRBJ1-2, reads KAGVTQTPRYLIKTRGQQVTLSCSPISGHRSVSWYQQTPGQGLQFLFEYFSETQRNKGNFPGRFSGRQFSNSRSEMNVSTLELGDSALYLCASSPRDRDGYTFGSGTRLTVV.

J is TRBJ2-1 and V is TRBV27; possibly TRBD1 for D (5 bases). CDR3 length equals 13 residues. The germline gives CDR1 MNHEY, CDR2 SMNVEV (reference sequence). V was clipped by 3 bases and J by 7 bases, with 10 bases between them. CDR3 loop: CASSFLQANEQFF. The CDR3 bases are TGTGCCAGCAGTTTTTTACAGGCGAATGAGCAGTTCTTC.

The V gene is TRBV5-4, the J gene TRBJ2-1, with TRBD2 matching 8 bases. V lost 0 bases to trimming and J lost 10 bases; unmatched junction nucleotides: 9. The CDR3 is 15 residues long. The germline gives CDR1 SGHNT, CDR2 YYREEE (reference sequence). CDR3 DNA: TGTGCCAGCAGCTTGGTCAAGCGGGAGTACGAAGAGCAGTTCTTC. Protein product: CASSLVKREYEEQFF. Filled out from reference TRBV5-4 and TRBJ2-1, the complete variable domain reads ETGVTQSPTHLIKTRGQQVTLRCSSQSGHNTVSWYQQALGQGPQFIFQYYREEENGRGNFPPRFSGLQFPNYSSELNVNALELDDSALYLCASSLVKREYEEQFFGPGTRLTVL.

The chain is built from TRBV28 and TRBJ1-1; D gene unclear. Trimming left V 10 bases short and J 2 bases short, with 8 bases between. Looked up from germline, CDR1 is MDHEN and CDR2 is SYDVKM. This CDR3 has 11 residues. The CDR3 DNA reads as TGTGCCACCGGGGTTAACACTGAAGCTTTCTTT. Translated, it gives CATGVNTEAFF.

This rearrangement joins TRBV15 to TRBJ2-5, with D maybe TRBD2 (6 bases). The germline V gene has CDR1 LNHNV and CDR2 YYDKDF (reference sequence). V was trimmed by 1 base and J by 2 bases, leaving 11 bases between them. There are 15 residues in the CDR3. This CDR3 reads CATSRAVAGQETQYF. The CDR3 DNA follows: TGTGCCACCAGCAGAGCCGTGGCGGGACAAGAGACCCAGTACTTC.

The chain joins TRBV28 to TRBJ2-7, with a tentative D call TRBD1 (5 bases). The CDR3 covers 14 residues. Germline values: CDR1 MDHEN, CDR2 SYDVKM. The V and J ends lost 6 bases and 5 bases respectively, with 17 bases between them. This CDR3 reads CASSRPAGRNEQYF. In DNA form, the CDR3 reads TGTGCCAGCAGCCGGCCGGCAGGGCGCAACGAGCAGTACTTC.

This chain links TRBV28 with TRBJ2-7, with 9 bases matching TRBD1. With 2 bases clipped from V and 4 bases from J, the junction kept 6 bases outside the gene matches. CDR1 is MDHEN, CDR2 SYDVKM, per germline. The CDR3 contains 15 residues. The CDR3 region has the DNA TGTGCCAGCAGTTTACCAGGACAGGGGCAATACGAGCAGTACTTC. It encodes CASSLPGQGQYEQYF.

The chain couples TRBV5-1 to TRBJ2-1; a weak D match, TRBD2 (7 bases). The CDR3 extends over 13 amino acids. Trimming left V 0 bases short and J 9 bases short, with 10 bases between. In germline, CDR1 is SGHRS, CDR2 YFSETQ. The chain's CDR3 is CASSLGEGVEQFF. The CDR3 DNA reads as TGCGCCAGCAGCTTGGGGGAGGGGGTTGAGCAGTTCTTC.

V and J are TRBV2 and TRBJ2-7; the D gene is possibly TRBD1 (5 bases). CDR3 length: 12 residues. Looked up from germline, CDR1 is SNHLY and CDR2 is FYNNEI. With 10 bases removed from V and 2 bases from J, the gap between germline ends came to 12 bases. The CDR3: CATQGRAYEQYF. CDR3 in DNA: TGTGCCACCCAGGGTAGAGCCTACGAGCAGTACTTC.

V usage is TRBV5-4 and J usage is TRBJ2-1, with D perhaps matching TRBD2 (6 bases). V shed 4 bases and J shed 0 bases, with 14 bases lying between them. The CDR3 is 16 residues long. Germline loops: CDR1 SGHNT, CDR2 YYREEE (reference sequence). CDR3 amino acids: CASSPGLPSSYNEQFF. In DNA form, the CDR3 reads TGTGCCAGCAGCCCGGGACTCCCGAGCTCCTACAATGAGCAGTTCTTC.

The V and J genes are TRBV7-2 and TRBJ2-4; weak D call: TRBD2 (5 bases). The CDR3 runs 15 residues. The ends were cut back, 4 bases at V and 1 base at J, with 11 bases in the middle. Germline V gene data show CDR1 as SGHTA and CDR2 as FQGNSA. In DNA form, the CDR3 reads TGTGCCAGCAGCTACCTCGGGATGGCCAAAAACATTCAGTACTTC. Amino acid sequence: CASSYLGMAKNIQYF.

Only one count was recorded for this clone. The rearrangement uses TRBV27 and TRBJ2-3; D remains unclear. The V and J ends lost 6 bases and 1 base respectively, with 17 bases between them. The CDR3 runs 16 residues. Germline V gives CDR1 MNHEY, CDR2 SMNVEV (reference sequence). The CDR3 coding sequence is TGTGCCAGCAGCTACACTCGGGTAGGAGGCACAGATACGCAGTATTTT. Residues: CASSYTRVGGTDTQYF.

This rearrangement joins TRBV7-3 to TRBJ1-1; possible D gene TRBD1, 6 bases. The CDR3 extends over 15 amino acids. V shed 3 bases and J shed 1 base, with 12 bases lying between them. Germline V gene data show CDR1 as SGHTA and CDR2 as FQGTGA. Here the CDR3 DNA reads TGTGCCAGCAGCTTTGCCCCGACAGGGAACACTGAAGCTTTCTTT. It is translated as CASSFAPTGNTEAFF.